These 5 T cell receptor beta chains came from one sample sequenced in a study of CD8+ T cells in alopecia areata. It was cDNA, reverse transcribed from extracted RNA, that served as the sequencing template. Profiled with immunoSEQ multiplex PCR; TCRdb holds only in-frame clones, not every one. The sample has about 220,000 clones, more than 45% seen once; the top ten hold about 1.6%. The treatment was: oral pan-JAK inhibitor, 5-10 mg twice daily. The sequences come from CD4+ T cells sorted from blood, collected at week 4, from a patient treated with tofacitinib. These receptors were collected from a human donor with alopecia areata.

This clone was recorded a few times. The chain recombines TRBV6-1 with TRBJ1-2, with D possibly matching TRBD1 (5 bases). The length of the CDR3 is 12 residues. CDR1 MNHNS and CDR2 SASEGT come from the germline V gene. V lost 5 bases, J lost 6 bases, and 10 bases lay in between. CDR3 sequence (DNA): TGTGCCAGCAGTCGTTGGGGCCATGGCTACACCTTC. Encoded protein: CASSRWGHGYTF.

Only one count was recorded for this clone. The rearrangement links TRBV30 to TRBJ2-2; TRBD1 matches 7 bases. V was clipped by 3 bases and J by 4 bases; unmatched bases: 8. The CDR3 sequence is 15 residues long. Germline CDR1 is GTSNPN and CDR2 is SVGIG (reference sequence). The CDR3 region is CAWRGDRGSTGELFF. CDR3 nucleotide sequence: TGTGCCTGGAGAGGGGACAGAGGGAGCACCGGGGAGCTGTTTTTT.

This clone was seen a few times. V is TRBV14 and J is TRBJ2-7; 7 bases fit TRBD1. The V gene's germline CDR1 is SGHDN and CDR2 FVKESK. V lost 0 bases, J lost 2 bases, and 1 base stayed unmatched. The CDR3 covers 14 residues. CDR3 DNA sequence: TGTGCCAGCAGCCAAGATGACAGGGCCTACGAGCAGTACTTC. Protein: CASSQDDRAYEQYF.

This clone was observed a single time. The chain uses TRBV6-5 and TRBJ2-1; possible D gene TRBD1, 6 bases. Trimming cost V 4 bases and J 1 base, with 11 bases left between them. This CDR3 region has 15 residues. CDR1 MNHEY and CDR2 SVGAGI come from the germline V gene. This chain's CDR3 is CASSFTGLSYNEQFF. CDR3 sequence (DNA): TGTGCCAGCAGTTTCACAGGGTTGTCCTACAATGAGCAGTTCTTC.

The CDR3 spells CASSSDEDSRNTEAFF. The CDR3 DNA follows: TGTGCCAGCAGCTCGGATGAGGACAGTAGGAACACTGAAGCTTTCTTT. The rearrangement links TRBV13 to TRBJ1-1; perhaps TRBD1 as D (6 bases). This CDR3 contains 16 residues. V lost 4 bases and J 1 base, leaving 16 bases between the germline ends. Germline V lookup: CDR1 PRHDT, CDR2 FYEKMQ (reference sequence).